This T cell receptor beta chain comes out of a study of blood T cells in healthy people across ages. For the second PCR, which ran for about 7 to 11 cycles, a sample-barcoded 5' primer and a J-beta primer mix were used. Tags on each cDNA molecule came from a template-switch adaptor with 12 random nucleotides. TCRdb re-derived calls from the 5' RACE reads in MiXCR, one entry per CDR3 protein. The sample holds about 800,000 distinct CDR3 sequences, just under 25% seen once. The V end was cut by 1 base, the J end by 4 bases, with 16 bases between. In germline, CDR1 is MNHNS, CDR2 SASEGT. This CDR3 is 16 amino acids long. This clonotype appeared a few times. A further study also used this sample, focusing on T cells of mothers and their children.

This sequence originates from a boy younger than 18 in good health. The specimen sequenced was blood. The V call is TRBV6-1, the J call TRBJ1-2; D is perhaps TRBD1 (5 bases). The CDR3 region is CASSEGYPTASYGYTF. DNA of the CDR3: TGTGCCAGCAGTGAAGGGTACCCGACAGCTTCCTATGGCTACACCTTC.